One and the same sample provided the 7 T cell receptor beta chains below, sequenced in a study of blood T cell repertoires in COVID-19. TCRdb keeps only in-frame clones here, not all; method: immunoSEQ multiplex PCR. The table has about 150,000 clones, around 84% seen once. Sequenced: peripheral blood. The receptors here all came from a woman between 45 and 65 years old with acute or convalescent COVID-19.

J is TRBJ2-2 and V is TRBV24-1; unclear D gene. V lost 3 bases and J lost 7, with 11 bases in between. This CDR3 region has 14 residues. In germline, CDR1 is KGHDR, CDR2 SFDVKD. The CDR3 region is CATSDNISGGELFF. The DNA of the CDR3 is TGTGCCACCAGTGATAATATTAGTGGCGGGGAGCTGTTTTTT.

The CDR3 bases are TGTGCCAGCAGCACTACACCCACGAACACCGGGGAGCTGTTTTTT. It translates to CASSTTPTNTGELFF. The V call is TRBV7-9, the J call TRBJ2-2; D is uncertain. Germline CDR1 SEHNR, CDR2 FQNEAQ (reference sequence). CDR3 length equals 15 residues. Trimming cost V 5 bases and J 0 bases, with 10 bases left between them.

The V gene is TRBV9, the J gene TRBJ2-5; TRBD1 agrees at 8 bases. The V gene end was trimmed by 4 bases and the J gene end by 5 bases; junction bases not matched to a gene: 7. The CDR3 covers 14 residues. CDR1 is SGDLS and CDR2 is YYNGEE in the germline V gene. CDR3 region: CASSPRQGKETQYF. The DNA for the CDR3 is TGTGCCAGCAGCCCGAGACAGGGGAAGGAGACCCAGTACTTC.

V gene TRBV19 combines with J gene TRBJ1-4; tentatively, D is TRBD1 (5 bases). CDR1 is LNHDA and CDR2 is SQIVND in the germline V gene (reference sequence). V was trimmed by 4 bases and J by 7 bases, leaving 16 bases between them. The CDR3 runs to 15 residues. The CDR3 DNA sequence: TGTGCCAGTAGTACAGCCGGGGGTCGAGGTGAAAAACTGTTTTTT. Amino acid sequence: CASSTAGGRGEKLFF.

The V call is TRBV21-1, the J call TRBJ1-2; TRBD1 reflects the table's D call only, with no check against the DNA. TRBV21-1 is deemed a pseudogene. The CDR3 runs 18 residues. The CDR3 loop is CASSKECTGGLTNYGYTF. CDR3 DNA sequence: TGTGCCAGCAGCAAAGAGTGTACAGGGGGACTCACTAACTATGGCTACACCTTC.

The chain employs TRBV23-1 and TRBJ2-7, with 7 positions matching TRBD1. TRBV23-1 qualifies as an ORF whose function is uncertain. The ends lost 4 bases at V and 6 bases at J; junction bases unmatched: 9. There are 14 residues in the CDR3. The CDR3: CASSPRTGTTEQYF. The CDR3 region has the DNA TGCGCCAGCAGTCCCAGGACAGGAACCACCGAGCAGTACTTC.

This rearrangement joins TRBV29-1 to TRBJ1-2; D is undetermined. From germline, CDR1 is SQVTM and CDR2 ANQGSEA. V shed 5 bases and J shed 4 bases, with 8 bases lying between them. The CDR3 is made up of 11 amino acids. CDR3 bases: TGCAGCGTTTTCCAACTCTATGGCTACACCTTC. Translating gives CSVFQLYGYTF.